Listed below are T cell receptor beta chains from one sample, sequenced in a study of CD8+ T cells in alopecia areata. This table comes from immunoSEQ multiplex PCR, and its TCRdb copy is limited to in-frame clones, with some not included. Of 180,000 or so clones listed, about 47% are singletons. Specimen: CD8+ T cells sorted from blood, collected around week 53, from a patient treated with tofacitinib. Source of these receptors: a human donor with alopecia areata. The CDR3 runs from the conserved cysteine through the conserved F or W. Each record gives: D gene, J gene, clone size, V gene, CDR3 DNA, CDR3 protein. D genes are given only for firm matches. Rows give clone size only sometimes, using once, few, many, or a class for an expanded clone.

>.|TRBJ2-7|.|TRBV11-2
TGTGCCAGCAGCTTATACTACCCTATCGAGCAGTACTTC
CASSLYYPIEQYF
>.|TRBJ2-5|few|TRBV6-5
TGTGCCAGCAGGAACCCAGGGGAGACCCAGTACTTC
CASRNPGETQYF
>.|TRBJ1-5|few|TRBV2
TGTGCCAGCAGCCCCCTCCGACAGACTGTGGATCAGCCCCAGCATTTT
CASSPLRQTVDQPQHF
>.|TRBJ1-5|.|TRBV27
TGTGCCAGCAGTTTTGTAGGGGCTCGGGGCAATCAGCCCCAGCATTTT
CASSFVGARGNQPQHF
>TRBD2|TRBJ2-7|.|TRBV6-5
TGTGCCAGCAGTTCCCGACTAGCGGGGAGCCTCTACGAGCAGTACTTC
CASSSRLAGSLYEQYF
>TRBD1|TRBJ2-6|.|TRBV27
TGTGCCAGCAGTTCCCTCAGAGGGGGCACCAATCCCTCTGGGGCCAACGTCCTGACTTTC
CASSSLRGGTNPSGANVLTF
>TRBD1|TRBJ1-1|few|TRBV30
TGTGCCTGGACTGGACAGGGGAACACTGAAGCTTTCTTT
CAWTGQGNTEAFF
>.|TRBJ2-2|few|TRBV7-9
TGTGCCAGCAGCTTAGGCAGATCACCCGGGGAGCTGTTTTTT
CASSLGRSPGELFF
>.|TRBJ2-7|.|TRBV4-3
TGCGCCAGCAGCCAAGACTGGGGGGACACCTACGAGCAGTACTTC
CASSQDWGDTYEQYF
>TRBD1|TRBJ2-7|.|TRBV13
TGTGCCAGCAGCCCTCCGGGACAGGGTCACTACGAGCAGTACTTC
CASSPPGQGHYEQYF
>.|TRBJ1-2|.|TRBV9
TGTGCCAGCAGCGTAGATACCCTTCGCGGCGGCTACACCTTC
CASSVDTLRGGYTF
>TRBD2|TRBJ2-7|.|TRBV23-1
TGCGCCAGCAGTCGGAGGTTTTCGGGGGGTTACGAGCAGTACTTC
CASSRRFSGGYEQYF
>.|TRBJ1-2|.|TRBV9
TGTGCCAGCAGCGTTGACAGTAAATATGGCTACACCTTC
CASSVDSKYGYTF
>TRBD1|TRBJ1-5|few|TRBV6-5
TGTGCCAGCAGTGACAGGGGTGAGCATCAGCCCCAGCATTTT
CASSDRGEHQPQHF
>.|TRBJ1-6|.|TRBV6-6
TGTGCCAGCAGTTACCGCCAGGTCCTTTCACCCCTCCACTTT
CASSYRQVLSPLHF
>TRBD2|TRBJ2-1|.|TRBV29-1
TGCAGCGTTGAAGGGACTAGCGGGGGTTATGAGCAGTTCTTC
CSVEGTSGGYEQFF
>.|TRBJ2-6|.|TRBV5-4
TGTGCCAGCAGCAAATCTGGGGCCAACGTCCTGACTTTC
CASSKSGANVLTF
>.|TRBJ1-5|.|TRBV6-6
TGTGCCAGCAGTTACATCGGGACATACCTTCAGCCCCAGCATTTT
CASSYIGTYLQPQHF
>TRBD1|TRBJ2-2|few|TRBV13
TGTGCCAGCAGCTCCTCCGGGACAGGGGGAACCGGGGAGCTGTTTTTT
CASSSSGTGGTGELFF
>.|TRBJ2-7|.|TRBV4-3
TGCGCCAGCAGCCAAGATGAATACGGCTACGAGCAGTACTTC
CASSQDEYGYEQYF
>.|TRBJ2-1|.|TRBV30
TGTGCCTGGAGCTCGTCCCAGGAGGGGGCCTACAATGAGCAGTTCTTC
CAWSSSQEGAYNEQFF
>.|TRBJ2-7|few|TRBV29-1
TGCAGCGTCCTGGGACGGAACTCCTACGAGCAGTACTTC
CSVLGRNSYEQYF
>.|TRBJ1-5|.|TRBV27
TGTGCCAGCAGTTTATCCCCCACACGGACACAGCCCCAGCATTTT
CASSLSPTRTQPQHF
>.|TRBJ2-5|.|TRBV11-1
TGTGCCAGCAGCCAACCTAGCGAGAAAGAGACCCAGTACTTC
CASSQPSEKETQYF
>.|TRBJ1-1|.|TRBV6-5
TGTGCCAGCAGTTCATCAGTGAACACTGAAGCTTTCTTT
CASSSSVNTEAFF
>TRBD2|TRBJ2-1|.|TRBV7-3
TGTGCCAGCAGCAAACTAGCGGGGGGACTGGATGAGCAGTTCTTC
CASSKLAGGLDEQFF
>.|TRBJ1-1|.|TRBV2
TGTGCCAGCAGTCACGGGACAACGAACACTGAAGCTTTCTTT
CASSHGTTNTEAFF
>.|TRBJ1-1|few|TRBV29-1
TGCAGCGTTGAAGCGAGGGCGGGTAGAGCTTTCTTT
CSVEARAGRAFF
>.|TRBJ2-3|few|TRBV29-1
TGCAGCGTTGAAGATCTGGGACTCGACAACACAGATACGCAGTATTTT
CSVEDLGLDNTDTQYF
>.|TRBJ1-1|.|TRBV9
TGTGCCAGCAGCGATACGGGCTCGAACACTGAAGCTTTCTTT
CASSDTGSNTEAFF
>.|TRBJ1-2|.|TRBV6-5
TGTGCCACCCTTGGGGGGGAGGGTCATGGCTACACCTTC
CATLGGEGHGYTF
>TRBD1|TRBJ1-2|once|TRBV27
TGTGCCAGCAGGCCGGGACAGGGTGATGGCTACACCTTC
CASRPGQGDGYTF
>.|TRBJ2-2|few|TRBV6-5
TGTGCCAGCACCCAAGGACAGTCGAACACCGGGGAGCTGTTTTTT
CASTQGQSNTGELFF
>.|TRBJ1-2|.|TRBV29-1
TGCAGCGTTGAAGTCCAAACAGGACTACTCTATGGCTACACCTTC
CSVEVQTGLLYGYTF
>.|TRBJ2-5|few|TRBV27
TGTGCCAGCAGTTACACAGGGTTTCAAGAGACCCAGTACTTC
CASSYTGFQETQYF
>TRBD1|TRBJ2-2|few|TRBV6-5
TGTGCCAGCGATCACAGGGGGAACACCGGGGAGCTGTTTTTT
CASDHRGNTGELFF
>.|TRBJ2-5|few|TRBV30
TGTGCCTGGAGTTTAGGGGCAGGAGTAGTCCAAGAGACCCAGTACTTC
CAWSLGAGVVQETQYF
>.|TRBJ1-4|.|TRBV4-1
TGCGCCAGCAGCCGAGGACGGACAACTAATGAAAAACTGTTTTTT
CASSRGRTTNEKLFF
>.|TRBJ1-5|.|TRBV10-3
TGTGCCATCAGTGAGTCCGGGGCTGCCTATAGCAATCAGCCCCAGCATTTT
CAISESGAAYSNQPQHF
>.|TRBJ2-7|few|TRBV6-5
TGTGCCAGCAGTTACAGTAGGGGGTCTACCTACGAGCAGTACTTC
CASSYSRGSTYEQYF
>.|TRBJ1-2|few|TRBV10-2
TGCGCCAGCCGTAACTATGGCTACACCTTC
CASRNYGYTF
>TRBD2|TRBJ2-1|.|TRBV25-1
TGTGCCAGCACCAGCGGGGGGAACAATGAGCAGTTCTTC
CASTSGGNNEQFF
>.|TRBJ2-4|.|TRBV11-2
TGTGCCAGCAGCTTAGTGCCGGAGGGCAAAAACATTCAGTACTTC
CASSLVPEGKNIQYF
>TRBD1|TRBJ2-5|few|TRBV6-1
TGTGCCAGCACACCGGGACAGGGGGCTATTGGGGACTTC
CASTPGQGAIGDF
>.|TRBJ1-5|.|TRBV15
TGTGCCACCAGCAGTTCCCGCGGGATCAATCAGCCCCAGCATTTT
CATSSSRGINQPQHF
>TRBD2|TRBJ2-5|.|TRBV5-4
TGTGCCAGCAGCAGAAAAGGACTAGCTGGGCCCCTGTACTTC
CASSRKGLAGPLYF
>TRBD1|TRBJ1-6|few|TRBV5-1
TGCGCCAGCAGTCAAAGACAGGGCGATAATTCACCCCTCCACTTT
CASSQRQGDNSPLHF
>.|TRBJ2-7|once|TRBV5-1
TGCGCCAGCGGGTCCGGGACACTCTCCTACGAGCAGTACTTC
CASGSGTLSYEQYF
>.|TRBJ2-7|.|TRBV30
TGTGCCTGGAGCCACAGTTCGAGCTACGAGCAGTACTTC
CAWSHSSSYEQYF
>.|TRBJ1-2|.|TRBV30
TGTGCCTGGGACTTTAACAACTATGGCTACACCTTC
CAWDFNNYGYTF